This entry concerns a single T cell receptor beta chain. Given a much more abundant clone one base away, this may be a read error. These data originate in a study of patients and donors after allogeneic stem cell transplantation. TCRdb called the RT-PCR reads again in MiXCR, with one record for every CDR3 protein. The table lists roughly 960,000 distinct CDR3 sequences, about a sixth of them singletons. V was clipped by 5 bases and J by 9 bases, with 18 bases between them. The germline V gene has CDR1 SGHKS and CDR2 YYEKEE (reference sequence). The CDR3 has 13 residues. The sequence was collected from a human donor who was either an allogeneic HSCT recipient or a stem cell or donor lymphocyte infusion donor (not recorded which). It is not recorded whose cells these are; they may come from a transplant donor. The J gene is TRBJ2-7, the V gene TRBV5-5; the D gene could be TRBD1 or TRBD2 (5 bases each). Material for sequencing was blood, either unsorted or a sorted T cell fraction (not recorded which). CDR3 nucleotides: TGTGCCAGCAGACGATCTAACTGGGACGGGCAGTACTTC. Its translation is CASRRSNWDGQYF.